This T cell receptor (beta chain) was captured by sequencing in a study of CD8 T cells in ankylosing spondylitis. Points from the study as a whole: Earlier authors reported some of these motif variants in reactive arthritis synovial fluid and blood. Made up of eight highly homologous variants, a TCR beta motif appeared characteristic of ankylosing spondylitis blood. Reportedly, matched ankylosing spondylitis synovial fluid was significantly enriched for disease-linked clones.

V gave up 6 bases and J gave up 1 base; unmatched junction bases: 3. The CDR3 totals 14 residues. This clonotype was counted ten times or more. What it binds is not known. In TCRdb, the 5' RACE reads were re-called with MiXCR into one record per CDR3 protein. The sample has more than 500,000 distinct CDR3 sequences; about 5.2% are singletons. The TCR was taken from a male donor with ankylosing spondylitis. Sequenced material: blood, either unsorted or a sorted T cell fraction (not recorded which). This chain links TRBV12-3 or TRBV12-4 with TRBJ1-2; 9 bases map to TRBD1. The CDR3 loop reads CASRETGGNYGYTF. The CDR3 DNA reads TGTGCCAGCAGAGAGACAGGGGGTAACTATGGCTACACCTTC.